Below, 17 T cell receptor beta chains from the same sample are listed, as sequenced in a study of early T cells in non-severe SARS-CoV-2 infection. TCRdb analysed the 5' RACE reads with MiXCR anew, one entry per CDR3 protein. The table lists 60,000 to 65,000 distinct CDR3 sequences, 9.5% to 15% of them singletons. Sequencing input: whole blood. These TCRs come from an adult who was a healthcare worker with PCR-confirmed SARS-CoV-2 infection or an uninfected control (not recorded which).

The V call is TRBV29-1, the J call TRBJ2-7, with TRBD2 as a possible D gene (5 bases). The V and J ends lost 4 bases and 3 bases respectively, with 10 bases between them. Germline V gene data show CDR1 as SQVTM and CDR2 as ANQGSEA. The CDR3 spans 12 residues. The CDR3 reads CSVGEPLYEQYF. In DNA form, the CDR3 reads TGCAGCGTTGGGGAGCCCCTCTACGAGCAGTACTTC.

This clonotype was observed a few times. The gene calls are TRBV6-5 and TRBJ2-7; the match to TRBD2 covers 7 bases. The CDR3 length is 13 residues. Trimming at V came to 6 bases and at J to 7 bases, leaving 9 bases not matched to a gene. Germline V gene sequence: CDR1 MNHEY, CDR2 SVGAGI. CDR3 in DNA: TGTGCCAGCAGAACCACCGGGCGGGGGGAGCAGTACTTC. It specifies CASRTTGRGEQYF.

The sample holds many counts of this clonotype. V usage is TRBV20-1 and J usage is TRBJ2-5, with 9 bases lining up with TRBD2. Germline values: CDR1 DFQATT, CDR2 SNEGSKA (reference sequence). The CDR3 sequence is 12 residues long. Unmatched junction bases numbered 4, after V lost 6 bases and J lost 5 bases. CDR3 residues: CSADTSGETQYF. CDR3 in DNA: TGCAGTGCCGATACTAGCGGGGAGACCCAGTACTTC.

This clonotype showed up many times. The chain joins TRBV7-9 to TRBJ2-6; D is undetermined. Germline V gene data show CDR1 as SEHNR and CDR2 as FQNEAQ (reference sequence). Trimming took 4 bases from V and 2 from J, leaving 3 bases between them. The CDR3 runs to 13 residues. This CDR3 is CASSSTGANVLTF. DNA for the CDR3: TGTGCCAGCAGCTCCACTGGGGCCAACGTCCTGACTTTC.

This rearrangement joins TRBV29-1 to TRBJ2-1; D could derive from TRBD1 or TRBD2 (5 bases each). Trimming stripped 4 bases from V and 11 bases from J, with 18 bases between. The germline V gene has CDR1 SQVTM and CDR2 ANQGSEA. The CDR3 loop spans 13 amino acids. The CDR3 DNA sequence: TGCAGCGTTGTTGGGACCATAAGGGGAAAGCAGTTCTTC. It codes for CSVVGTIRGKQFF.

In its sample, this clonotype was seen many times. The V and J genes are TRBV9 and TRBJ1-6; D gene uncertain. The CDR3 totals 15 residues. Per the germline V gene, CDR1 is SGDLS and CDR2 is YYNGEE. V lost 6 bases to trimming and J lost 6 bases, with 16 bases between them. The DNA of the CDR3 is TGTGCCAGCAAACAAGCCGATCGAAGTAATTCACCCCTCCACTTT. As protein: CASKQADRSNSPLHF.

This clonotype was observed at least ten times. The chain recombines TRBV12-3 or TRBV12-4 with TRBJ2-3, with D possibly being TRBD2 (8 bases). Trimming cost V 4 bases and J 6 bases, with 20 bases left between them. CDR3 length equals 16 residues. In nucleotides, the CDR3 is TGTGCCAGCAGTTCCGGGAGGGGGCGGTTCCCTGATACGCAGTATTTT. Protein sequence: CASSSGRGRFPDTQYF.

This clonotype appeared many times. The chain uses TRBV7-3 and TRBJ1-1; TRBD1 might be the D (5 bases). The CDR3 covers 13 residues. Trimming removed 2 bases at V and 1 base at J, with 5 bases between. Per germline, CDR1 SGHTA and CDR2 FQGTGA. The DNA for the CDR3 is TGTGCCAGCAGCTTAGGGGCGAACACTGAAGCTTTCTTT. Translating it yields CASSLGANTEAFF.

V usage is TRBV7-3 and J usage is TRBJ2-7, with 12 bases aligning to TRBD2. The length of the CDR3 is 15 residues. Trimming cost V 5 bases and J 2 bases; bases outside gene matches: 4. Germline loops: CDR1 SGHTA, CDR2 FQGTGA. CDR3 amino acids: CASSLTSGSTYEQYF. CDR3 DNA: TGTGCCAGCAGCCTGACTAGCGGGAGTACCTACGAGCAGTACTTC.

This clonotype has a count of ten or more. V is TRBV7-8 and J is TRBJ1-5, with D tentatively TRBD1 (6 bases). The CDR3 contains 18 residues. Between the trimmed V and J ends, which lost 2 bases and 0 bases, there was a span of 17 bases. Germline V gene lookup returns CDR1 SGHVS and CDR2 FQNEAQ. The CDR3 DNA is TGTGCCAGCAGCTTACTCCCATCGAGGGGGACTAGCAATCAGCCCCAGCATTTT. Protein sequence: CASSLLPSRGTSNQPQHF.

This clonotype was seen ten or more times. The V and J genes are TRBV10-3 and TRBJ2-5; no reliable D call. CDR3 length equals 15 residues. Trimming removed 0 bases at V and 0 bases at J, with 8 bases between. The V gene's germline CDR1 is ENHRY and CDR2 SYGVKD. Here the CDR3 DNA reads TGTGCCATCAGTGAGTCATGGGATAACCAAGAGACCCAGTACTTC. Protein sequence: CAISESWDNQETQYF.

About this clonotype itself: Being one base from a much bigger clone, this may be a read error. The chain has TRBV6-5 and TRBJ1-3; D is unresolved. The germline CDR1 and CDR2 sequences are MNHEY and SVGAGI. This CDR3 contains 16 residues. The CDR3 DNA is TGTGCCGGCAGTTACTCTCCGTTGAGCTCTGGAAACACCATATATTTT. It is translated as CAGSYSPLSSGNTIYF.

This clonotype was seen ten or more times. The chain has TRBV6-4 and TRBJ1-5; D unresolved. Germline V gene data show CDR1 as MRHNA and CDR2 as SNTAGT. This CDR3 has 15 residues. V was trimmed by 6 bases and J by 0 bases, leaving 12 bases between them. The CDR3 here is CASSNGTDSNQPQHF. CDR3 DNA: TGTGCCAGCAGCAACGGAACGGATAGCAATCAGCCCCAGCATTTT.

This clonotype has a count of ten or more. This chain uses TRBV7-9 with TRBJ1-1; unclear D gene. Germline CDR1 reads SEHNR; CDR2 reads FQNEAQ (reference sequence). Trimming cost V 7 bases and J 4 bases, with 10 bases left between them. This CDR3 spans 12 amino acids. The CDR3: CASNTRSTEAFF. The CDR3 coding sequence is TGTGCCAGCAACACGCGGAGCACTGAAGCTTTCTTT.

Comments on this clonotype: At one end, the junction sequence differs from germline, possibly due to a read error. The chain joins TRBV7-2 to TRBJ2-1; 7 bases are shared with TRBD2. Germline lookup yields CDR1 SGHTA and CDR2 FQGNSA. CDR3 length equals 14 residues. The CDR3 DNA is TGTGCCAGCAGCTTAATGCCGGGGGGTTCGGAGCTGTTCTTC. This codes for CASSLMPGGSELFF.

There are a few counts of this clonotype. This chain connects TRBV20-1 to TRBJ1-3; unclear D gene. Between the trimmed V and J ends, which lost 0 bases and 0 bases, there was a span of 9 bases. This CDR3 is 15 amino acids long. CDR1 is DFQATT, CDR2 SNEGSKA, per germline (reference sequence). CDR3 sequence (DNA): TGCAGTGCTAGAGATTTCAGGCCCTCTGGAAACACCATATATTTT. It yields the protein CSARDFRPSGNTIYF.

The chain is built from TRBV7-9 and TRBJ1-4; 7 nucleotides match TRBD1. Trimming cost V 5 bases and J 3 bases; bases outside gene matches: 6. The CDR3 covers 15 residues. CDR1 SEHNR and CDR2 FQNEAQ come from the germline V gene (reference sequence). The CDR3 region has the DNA TGTGCCAGCAGCCCCCGACAGGGTGCTAATGAAAAACTGTTTTTT. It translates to CASSPRQGANEKLFF.